This passage covers 18 T cell receptor beta chains from one sample sequenced in a study of T cell changes during pregnancy in multiple sclerosis. Method: immunoSEQ multiplex PCR; TCRdb's copy keeps in-frame clones and lacks some. The profile shows about 38,000 clones, about 91% of them singletons. Sequenced material: CD8+ T cells from peripheral blood mononuclear cells, taken after pregnancy. The receptors originated from a female donor with multiple sclerosis, enrolled in a pregnancy study.

The V and J genes are TRBV28 and TRBJ1-4; 9 bases fit TRBD1. V dropped 5 bases and J dropped 7; count of bases not matched to a gene: 8. Per germline, CDR1 MDHEN and CDR2 SYDVKM. This CDR3 has 15 amino acids. The CDR3 protein is CASSIRDRVIEKLFF. The CDR3 DNA sequence: TGTGCCAGCAGTATCCGGGACAGGGTCATTGAAAAACTGTTTTTT.

The chain is built from TRBV6-5 and TRBJ1-2, with D possibly being TRBD1 (5 bases). The ends were cut back, 2 bases at V and 2 bases at J, with 15 bases in the middle. The germline V gene has CDR1 MNHEY and CDR2 SVGAGI. The CDR3 runs 16 residues. In DNA, the CDR3 is TGTGCCAGCAGTTACCGGGACTCCTCGAGAAACTATGGCTACACCTTC. Translating gives CASSYRDSSRNYGYTF.

The rearrangement joins TRBV5-1 to TRBJ1-4; D may be TRBD1 (6 bases). The V gene's germline CDR1 is SGHRS and CDR2 YFSETQ. With 4 bases removed from V and 7 bases from J, the gap between germline ends came to 17 bases. The CDR3 covers 15 residues. CDR3 sequence reads: CASSLQGSEGEKLFF. CDR3 nucleotide sequence: TGCGCCAGCAGCCTACAGGGTAGCGAGGGTGAAAAACTGTTTTTT.

V gene TRBV15 combines with J gene TRBJ1-2, with a possible D match to TRBD1 (5 bases). The CDR3 has 15 amino acids. With 0 bases removed from V and 7 bases from J, the gap between germline ends came to 15 bases. CDR1 is LNHNV, CDR2 YYDKDF, per germline (reference sequence). This chain's CDR3 is CATSRDRAGSFGYTF. The CDR3 DNA follows: TGTGCCACCAGCAGAGATCGTGCAGGGTCTTTTGGCTACACCTTC.

With respect to this clone: The same CDR3 arises from other DNA sequences in this sample as well. The chain carries TRBV19 and TRBJ1-1; tentative D call: TRBD1 (6 bases). CDR3 length: 14 amino acids. From germline, CDR1 is LNHDA and CDR2 SQIVND (reference sequence). V was clipped by 5 bases and J by 5 bases, with 15 bases between them. The CDR3 here is CASSPLQGGTEAFF. CDR3 in DNA: TGTGCCAGTAGTCCCCTACAGGGAGGGACTGAAGCTTTCTTT.

The chain couples TRBV5-8 to TRBJ2-4; TRBD1 matches 8 bases. The CDR3 runs to 16 residues. Germline CDR1 and CDR2: SGHTS and YDEGEE. V lost 4 bases and J lost 1; bases outside the gene matches: 7. This CDR3 reads CASSATGGSAKNIQYF. The CDR3 DNA reads as TGTGCCAGCAGCGCAACAGGGGGATCGGCCAAAAACATTCAGTACTTC.

V usage is TRBV29-1 and J usage is TRBJ2-1; maybe TRBD1 (5 bases). CDR1 is SQVTM and CDR2 is ANQGSEA in the germline V gene. Trimming took 3 bases from V and 6 from J, leaving 9 bases between them. The CDR3 is made up of 12 amino acids. CDR3 sequence reads: CSVEGRFNEQFF. For the CDR3, the DNA is TGCAGCGTTGAGGGGCGGTTCAATGAGCAGTTCTTC.

This chain uses TRBV10-3 with TRBJ2-7; TRBD2 aligns across 12 bases. The CDR3 totals 14 residues. CDR1 ENHRY and CDR2 SYGVKD come from the germline V gene. With V trimmed by 7 bases and J by 6 bases, 7 bases remained unmatched. The CDR3, as DNA: TGTGCCATCACCTCTAAACTAGCGGGAGGCGAGCAGTACTTC. As protein: CAITSKLAGGEQYF.

The chain has TRBV5-1 and TRBJ2-1, with 11 bases identical to TRBD2. CDR1 and CDR2 from the germline V gene are SGHRS and YFSETQ. Germline trimming cut 4 bases from V and 5 bases from J; bases unmatched to any gene: 8. There are 16 residues in the CDR3. The CDR3 here is CASSVRLAGSDNEQFF. CDR3 DNA sequence: TGCGCCAGCAGCGTAAGACTAGCGGGGTCCGACAATGAGCAGTTCTTC.

The DNA for the CDR3 is TGTGCCAGCGGTGGGGCTCACAATGAGCAGTTCTTC. Translation: CASGGAHNEQFF. The gene calls are TRBV27 and TRBJ2-1; tentatively, D is TRBD1 (5 bases). CDR1 is MNHEY and CDR2 is SMNVEV in the germline V gene (reference sequence). This CDR3 has 12 amino acids. V lost 8 bases, J lost 5 bases, and 10 bases lay in between.

This sequence joins TRBV7-3 and TRBJ1-1; D gene unclear. Trimming cost V 6 bases and J 3 bases, with 11 bases left between them. CDR1 and CDR2 (germline): SGHTA, FQGTGA. This CDR3 is built from 13 residues. CDR3 DNA: TGTGCCAGCAGGCGCAACGGGGACACTGAAGCTTTCTTT. It codes for CASRRNGDTEAFF. Full variable domain (missing parts from reference TRBV7-3 and TRBJ1-1): GAGVSQTPSNKVTEKGKYVELRCDPISGHTALYWYRQSLGQGPEFLIYFQGTGAADDSGLPNDRFFAVRPEGSVSTLKIQRTERGDSAVYLCASRRNGDTEAFFGQGTRLTVV.

The genes are TRBV28 and TRBJ2-5; D is uncertain. The V gene lost 2 bases and the J gene lost 5 bases, with 9 bases spanning the gap. This CDR3 is 13 amino acids long. In germline, CDR1 is MDHEN, CDR2 SYDVKM. This CDR3 reads CASSLGQRETQYF. The CDR3 nucleotides are TGTGCCAGCAGTTTAGGTCAGAGGGAGACCCAGTACTTC.

The genes are TRBV7-2 and TRBJ2-1; TRBD2 matches 10 bases. Germline V gene sequence: CDR1 SGHTA, CDR2 FQGNSA. With 11 bases clipped from V and 9 bases from J, the junction kept 19 bases outside the gene matches. CDR3 length: 16 amino acids. In DNA form, the CDR3 reads TGTGCCCGCTCACATACTAGCGGGGTACTGGGTGGTGAGCAGTTCTTC. Translated, it gives CARSHTSGVLGGEQFF. The full variable domain, in which reference TRBV7-2 and TRBJ2-1 provide the parts outside the CDR3, is GAGVSQSPSNKVTEKGKDVELRCDPISGHTALYWYRQSLGQGLEFLIYFQGNSAPDKSGLPSDRFSAERTGGSVSTLTIQRTQQEDSAVYLCARSHTSGVLGGEQFFGPGTRLTVL.

The genes are TRBV6-5 and TRBJ1-1; 11 bases are a match to TRBD1. With 2 bases clipped from V and 2 bases from J, the junction kept 1 base outside the gene matches. In germline, CDR1 is MNHEY, CDR2 SVGAGI. This CDR3 comprises 15 residues. The CDR3 coding sequence is TGTGCCAGCAGTTACGGGACAGGGGGTAACACTGAAGCTTTCTTT. Residues: CASSYGTGGNTEAFF.

The V and J genes are TRBV5-8 and TRBJ1-5; TRBD1 matches 11 bases. This CDR3 has 15 residues. V was pared by 3 bases and J by 7 bases, with 6 bases of the junction left unmatched. In germline, CDR1 is SGHTS, CDR2 YDEGEE. CDR3 residues: CASSSDRGQEQPQHF. Written as DNA, the CDR3 is TGTGCCAGCAGCTCGGACAGGGGGCAGGAGCAGCCCCAGCATTTT.

This clone is labeled as medium-sized. The CDR3 region has the DNA TGTGCCAGCAGTTCTCGGGACAGGGGCTATGGCTACACCTTC. It yields the protein CASSSRDRGYGYTF. V usage is TRBV27 and J usage is TRBJ1-2; 10 bases are a match to TRBD1. The CDR3 totals 14 residues. Germline V gives CDR1 MNHEY, CDR2 SMNVEV (reference sequence). The trim removed 4 bases at V and 4 bases at J, leaving 3 bases unmatched.

This clone occurred once. The chain carries TRBV9 and TRBJ2-1; tentatively, D is TRBD1 (5 bases). The CDR3 covers 14 residues. Germline-derived CDR1 and CDR2 are SGDLS and YYNGEE. The V gene lost 1 base and the J gene lost 8 bases, with 13 bases spanning the gap. CDR3 bases: TGTGCCAGCAGCGTATTGTTAGGGGCCGATGAGCAGTTCTTC. Translating it yields CASSVLLGADEQFF.

The rearrangement uses TRBV9 and TRBJ1-1; no clear D gene. Trimming cost V 0 bases and J 6 bases, with 9 bases left between them. CDR1 and CDR2 from the germline V gene are SGDLS and YYNGEE. The CDR3 totals 13 residues. CDR3 residues: CASSVAGGSEAFF. The CDR3 DNA is TGTGCCAGCAGCGTAGCTGGAGGATCTGAAGCTTTCTTT.